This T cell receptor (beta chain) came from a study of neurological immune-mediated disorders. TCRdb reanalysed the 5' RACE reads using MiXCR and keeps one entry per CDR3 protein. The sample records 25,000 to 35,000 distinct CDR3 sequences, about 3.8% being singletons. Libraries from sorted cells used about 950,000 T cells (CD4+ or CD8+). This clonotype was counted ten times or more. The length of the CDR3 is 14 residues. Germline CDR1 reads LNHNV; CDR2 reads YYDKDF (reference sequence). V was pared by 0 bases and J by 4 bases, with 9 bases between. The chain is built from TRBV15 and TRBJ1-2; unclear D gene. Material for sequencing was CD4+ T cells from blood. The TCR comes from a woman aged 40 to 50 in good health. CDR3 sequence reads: CATSREGFSYGYTF. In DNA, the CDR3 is TGTGCCACCAGCAGAGAGGGCTTTTCCTATGGCTACACCTTC.